Detailed here is one T cell receptor beta chain. What it binds is not known. CDR1 is SGHTA and CDR2 is FQGTGA in the germline V gene. The CDR3 consists of 14 residues. V gave up 5 bases and J gave up 0 bases, with 9 bases separating them. These data belong to a study of T cell responses to AZD1222 COVID-19 vaccine. Study-wide results and caveats: Most donors were white British and more were female, and clonal diversity was possibly underestimated. Reportedly, nearly half the spike-specific TCRs target unmutated variant regions. The study identified only five to seven AZD1222 recipients as seropositive at baseline.

Profiling relied on immunoSEQ multiplex PCR, and the TCRdb table lists in-frame clones only, not all of them. The repertoire holds 150,000 to 200,000 clones, with approximately 93% as singletons. Pooling covered second doses at about 4 or about 12 weeks. The source was peripheral blood, collected 28 days after the second AZD1222 dose. The sequence was obtained from an adult who received the AZD1222 COVID-19 vaccine. V and J are TRBV7-3 and TRBJ2-3; weak D call: TRBD2 (5 bases). The CDR3 bases are TGTGCCAGCAGCCCCGGACTGAGCACAGATACGCAGTATTTT. Translated: CASSPGLSTDTQYF.